The text below deals with one T cell receptor beta chain. This record comes from a study of shared T cell receptors in the human thymus. Per the germline V gene, CDR1 is SGDLS and CDR2 is YYNGEE. The CDR3 loop spans 16 amino acids. V trimming: 4 bases; J trimming: 5 bases; junction bases outside the gene matches: 15. Clones were read by immunoSEQ multiplex PCR, and TCRdb kept only the in-frame ones, dropping some. The sample comprises over 650,000 clones, more than 70% of which are singletons, and 0.0094% rests with the top ten. The sample was also linked to a second study, of human thymus T cells. From that paper: Donors consisted of healthy Finnish infants (having corrective surgery for congenital heart defects). Resections removed during corrective heart surgery provided the thymus tissue used. Thymic and blood repertoires seemed to favor certain V and J genes.

Sequences were obtained from thymocytes. This chain joins TRBV9 and TRBJ2-7, with TRBD1 identical over 7 bases. The TCR sequence derives from a boy younger than two with a congenital heart defect. The CDR3 DNA reads as TGTGCCAGCAGCCCCCGTATTGACAGGGATTGCAACGAGCAGTACTTC. Encoded protein: CASSPRIDRDCNEQYF. Full variable domain (outside the CDR3, taken from reference TRBV9 and TRBJ2-7): DSGVTQTPKHLITATGQRVTLRCSPRSGDLSVYWYQQSLDQGLQFLIQYYNGEERAKGNILERFSAQQFPDLHSELNLSSLELGDSALYFCASSPRIDRDCNEQYFGPGTRLTVT.